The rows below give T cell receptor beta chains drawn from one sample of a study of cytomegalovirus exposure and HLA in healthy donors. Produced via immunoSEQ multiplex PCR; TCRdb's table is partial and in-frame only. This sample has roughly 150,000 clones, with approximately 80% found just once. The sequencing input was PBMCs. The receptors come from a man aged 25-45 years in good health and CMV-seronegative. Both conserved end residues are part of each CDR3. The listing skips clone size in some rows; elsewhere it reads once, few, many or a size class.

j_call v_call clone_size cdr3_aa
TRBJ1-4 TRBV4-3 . CASSQQTGVGEKLFF
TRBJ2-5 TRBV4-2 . CASSQRLAGGSGETQYF
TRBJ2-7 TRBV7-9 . CASSPGTPRYF
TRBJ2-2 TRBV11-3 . CASSRATGGTDTGELFF
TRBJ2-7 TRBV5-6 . CASSPNLAGVFYEQYF
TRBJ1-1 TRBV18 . CASSPLAGEAFF
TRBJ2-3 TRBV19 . CASIESTDTQYF
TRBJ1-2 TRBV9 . CASSVGQGDAGYTF
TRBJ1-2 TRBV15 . CATSRDLQAGSYGYTF
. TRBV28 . CATRAVLAGASSYEQYF
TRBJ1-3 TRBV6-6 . CASSPTGTSGNTIYF
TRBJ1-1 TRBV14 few CASSHLGGGMNTEAFF
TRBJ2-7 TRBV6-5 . CASNPTGRGTYEQYF
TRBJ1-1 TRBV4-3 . CASSLSQGATEAFF
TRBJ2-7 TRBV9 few CASSVGTRTGTSVPEQYF
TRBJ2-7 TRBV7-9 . CASSPRGQGSPYEQYF
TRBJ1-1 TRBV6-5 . CASTSGQGAPEAFF
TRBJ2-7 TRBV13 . CASSLAASGGLSSYEQYF
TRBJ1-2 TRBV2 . CASRGTTGGFYGYTF
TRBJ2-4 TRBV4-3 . CASSHVFSGGKNIQYF
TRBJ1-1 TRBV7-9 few CASSFMNTEAFF
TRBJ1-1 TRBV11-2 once CASSLTPTTGSTEAFF
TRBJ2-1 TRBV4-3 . CASSQEAVNNEQFF
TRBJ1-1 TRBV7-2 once CASSLSLSLNTEAFF
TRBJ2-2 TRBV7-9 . CASSFAGEHYTGELFF
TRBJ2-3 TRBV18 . CASSPYTDTQYF
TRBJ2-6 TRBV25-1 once CASSEDSYPGANVLTF
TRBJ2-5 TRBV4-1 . CASSPTGGLETQYF
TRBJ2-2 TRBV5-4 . CASSLGRVPTGELFF
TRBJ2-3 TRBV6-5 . CASGLAGGPGDTQYF
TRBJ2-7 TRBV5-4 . CASSLRRQGLGEQYF
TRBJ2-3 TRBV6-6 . CASSKPLGREPDTQYF
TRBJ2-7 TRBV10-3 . CAISGGNTGYEQYF
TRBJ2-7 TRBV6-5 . CASRRPGGLSEQYF
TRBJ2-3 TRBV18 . CASSPGGREGQHTQYF
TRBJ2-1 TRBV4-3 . CASSQGTSEYNEQFF
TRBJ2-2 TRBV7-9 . CASSFLTSGSTGAGELFF
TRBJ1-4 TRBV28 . CAIKGQGWEKLFF
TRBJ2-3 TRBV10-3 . CAISDGTSGGSTDTQYF
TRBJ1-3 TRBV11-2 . CASSFGTVSSGNTIYF
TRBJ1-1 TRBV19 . CASSPRAGVPNTEAFF
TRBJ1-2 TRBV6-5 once CASSNGGGCTF
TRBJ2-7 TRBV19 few CASSPSTGRVYEQYF
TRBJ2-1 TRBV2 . CASSVKRGGLGSEQFF
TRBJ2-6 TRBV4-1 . CASSQDRDRGQAGANVLTF
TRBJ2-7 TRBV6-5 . CASGRDSAYEQYF
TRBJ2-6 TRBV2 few CASDGQASSGANVLTF
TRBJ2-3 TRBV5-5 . CASSSWDRGTDTQYF